In this sample, the clone carrying this T cell receptor beta chain turned up a few times. Its antigen is unidentified. These data come from a study of blood T cells in healthy people across ages. This CDR3 is built from 13 residues. Trimming took 0 bases from V and 6 from J, leaving 9 bases between them. The germline V gene encodes CDR1 SGHDT and CDR2 YYEEEE. Study-wide results and caveats: Long-lived donors carried more naive CD4+ cells and greater diversity than aged donors.

The use of a sample-barcoded 5' primer and a J-beta primer mix characterized a second PCR of 7 to 11 cycles. Any given sample supplied a minimum of 2.5 million CDR3-containing paired-end reads. TCRdb re-called the 5' RACE reads through MiXCR, storing one row per CDR3 protein. The profile shows over 1,200,000 distinct CDR3 sequences, roughly 59% of them singletons. This chain connects TRBV5-6 to TRBJ2-5; D gene uncertain. This clonotype was sampled from a man younger than 35 in good health. Sequenced material: blood. The CDR3 region has the DNA TGTGCCAGCAGCTTGGGGTCCGCCCAGACCCAGTACTTC. This gives the protein CASSLGSAQTQYF.